The next 9 T cell receptor beta chains were all read from a single sample in a study of cytomegalovirus exposure and HLA in healthy donors. 60 Vbeta and 13 Jbeta primers were used in PCR. Repertoires were generated with immunoSEQ multiplex PCR, while TCRdb's copy carries only in-frame clones and drops some. The profile shows roughly 180,000 clones, 65% to 85% of them singletons. Sequenced sample: PBMCs. Source of these receptors: a boy aged 2-9 years in good health and CMV-seronegative.

V is TRBV7-9 and J is TRBJ2-3, with TRBD2 matching over 7 bases. The CDR3 runs 16 residues. Germline loops: CDR1 SEHNR, CDR2 FQNEAQ (reference sequence). Trimming cost V 0 bases and J 1 base; bases outside gene matches: 4. CDR3 sequence (DNA): TGTGCCAGCAGCTTAGCACTGGCGGGAGGCACAGATACGCAGTATTTT. This gives the protein CASSLALAGGTDTQYF.

As for this clone: This specimen includes other DNA sequences encoding the same CDR3. This CDR3 is CASSLWRKLADSYEQYF. The DNA of the CDR3 is TGTGCCAGCAGCTTGTGGAGAAAACTAGCGGACTCCTACGAGCAGTACTTC. The rearrangement links TRBV5-6 to TRBJ2-7; 8 positions agree with TRBD2. This CDR3 has 17 amino acids. After removal of 1 base from V and 0 bases from J, the junction contained 9 bases not matched to a gene. Germline V gives CDR1 SGHDT, CDR2 YYEEEE.

This clone was observed a handful of times. CDR3 in amino acids: CDSRDTRMNTEAFF. DNA for the CDR3: TGTGACTCTCGGGACACCAGAATGAACACTGAAGCTTTCTTT. The chain links TRBV6-5 to TRBJ1-1, with D possibly TRBD1 on 6 matching bases. The CDR3 runs 14 residues. The germline CDR1 and CDR2 sequences are MNHEY and SVGAGI.

The V and J genes are TRBV7-9 and TRBJ2-1, with 10 positions matching TRBD1. J gave up 6 bases and V 5 bases, and 7 bases lay outside the gene matches. Germline V gene sequence: CDR1 SEHNR, CDR2 FQNEAQ (reference sequence). CDR3 size: 15 residues. The CDR3: CASSVGQGVSNEQFF. CDR3 nucleotide sequence: TGTGCCAGCAGCGTCGGACAGGGGGTCTCCAATGAGCAGTTCTTC. The complete variable domain, with remaining parts taken from reference TRBV7-9 and TRBJ2-1, reads DTGVSQNPRHKITKRGQNVTFRCDPISEHNRLYWYRQTLGQGPEFLTYFQNEAQLEKSRLLSDRFSAERPKGSFSTLEIQRTEQGDSAMYLCASSVGQGVSNEQFFGPGTRLTVL.

Comments on this clone: One junction end does not reproduce the germline sequence, and a read error may be involved. The chain links TRBV27 to TRBJ2-6, with unresolved D. In germline, CDR1 is MNHEY, CDR2 SMNVEV (reference sequence). The CDR3 consists of 13 residues. CDR3 bases: TGTGCCAGCAGTGTATCTGGGGCCAACGTCCTGACTTTC. It codes for CASSVSGANVLTF.

This CDR3 reads CATSTVLGRMNTEAFF. The CDR3 bases are TGTGCCACCAGCACAGTATTGGGGAGGATGAACACTGAAGCTTTCTTT. The gene calls are TRBV15 and TRBJ1-1; D is uncertain. The CDR3 has 16 amino acids. Trimming took off 4 bases at V and 0 bases at J, with 15 bases between the two ends. The germline CDR1 and CDR2 sequences are LNHNV and YYDKDF (reference sequence).

The V call is TRBV9, the J call TRBJ2-3; 7 nucleotides agree with TRBD2. The CDR3 runs to 14 residues. CDR1 is SGDLS, CDR2 YYNGEE, per germline. Trimming cost V 4 bases and J 8 bases; bases outside gene matches: 10. CDR3 coding DNA: TGTGCCAGCAGCCCCCAGCCGGGAGGTGGTACGCAGTATTTT. Translated: CASSPQPGGGTQYF. Full variable domain (missing parts from reference TRBV9 and TRBJ2-3): DSGVTQTPKHLITATGQRVTLRCSPRSGDLSVYWYQQSLDQGLQFLIQYYNGEERAKGNILERFSAQQFPDLHSELNLSSLELGDSALYFCASSPQPGGGTQYFGPGTRLTVL.

The rearrangement joins TRBV7-2 to TRBJ2-3, with no clear D. This CDR3 is built from 14 residues. Germline V gene sequence: CDR1 SGHTA, CDR2 FQGNSA. The germline V and J ends were trimmed by 6 bases and 0 bases, with 10 bases remaining between them. CDR3 loop: CASRRRSSTDTQYF. The CDR3 nucleotides read TGTGCCAGCAGGCGGAGATCTAGCACAGATACGCAGTATTTT.

V is TRBV5-1 and J is TRBJ2-6; 7 bases line up with TRBD1. The J segment lost 9 bases and the V segment lost 3 bases, leaving 9 bases of the junction unmatched. The CDR3 length is 15 residues. The V gene's germline CDR1 is SGHRS and CDR2 YFSETQ. The CDR3 spells CASSSGQVHLNVLTF. The CDR3 region has the DNA TGCGCCAGCAGCTCCGGACAGGTTCACCTCAACGTCCTGACTTTC.